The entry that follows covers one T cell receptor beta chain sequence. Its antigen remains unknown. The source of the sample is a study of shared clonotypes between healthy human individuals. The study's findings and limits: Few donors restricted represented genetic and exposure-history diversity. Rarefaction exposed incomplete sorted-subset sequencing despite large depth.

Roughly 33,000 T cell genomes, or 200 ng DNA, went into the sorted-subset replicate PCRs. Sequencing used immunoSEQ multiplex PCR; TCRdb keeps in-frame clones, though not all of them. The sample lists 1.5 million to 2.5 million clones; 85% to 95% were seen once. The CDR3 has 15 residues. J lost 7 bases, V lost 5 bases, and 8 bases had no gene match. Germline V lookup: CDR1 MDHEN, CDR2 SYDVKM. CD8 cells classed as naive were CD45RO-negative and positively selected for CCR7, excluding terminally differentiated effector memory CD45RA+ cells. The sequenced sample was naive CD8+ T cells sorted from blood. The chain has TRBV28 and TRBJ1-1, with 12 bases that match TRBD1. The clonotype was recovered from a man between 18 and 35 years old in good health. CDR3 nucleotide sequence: TGTGCCAGCAGTGAAGGGACAGGGGGCTCGGGTGAAGCTTTCTTT. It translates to CASSEGTGGSGEAFF.